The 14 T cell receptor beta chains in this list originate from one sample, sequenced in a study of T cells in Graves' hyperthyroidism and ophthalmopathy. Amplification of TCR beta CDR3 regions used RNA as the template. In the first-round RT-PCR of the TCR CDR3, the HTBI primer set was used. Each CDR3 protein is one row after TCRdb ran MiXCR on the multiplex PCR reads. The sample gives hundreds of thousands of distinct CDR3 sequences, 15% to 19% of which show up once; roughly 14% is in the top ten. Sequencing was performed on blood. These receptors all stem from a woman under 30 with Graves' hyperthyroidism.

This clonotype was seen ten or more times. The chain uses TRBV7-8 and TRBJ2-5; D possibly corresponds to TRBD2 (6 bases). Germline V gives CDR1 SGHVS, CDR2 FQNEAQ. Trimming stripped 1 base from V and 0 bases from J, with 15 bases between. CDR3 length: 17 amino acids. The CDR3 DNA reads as TGTGCCAGCAGCTTAGAGAAGTTAGCGGCGTACCAAGAGACCCAGTACTTC. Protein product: CASSLEKLAAYQETQYF.

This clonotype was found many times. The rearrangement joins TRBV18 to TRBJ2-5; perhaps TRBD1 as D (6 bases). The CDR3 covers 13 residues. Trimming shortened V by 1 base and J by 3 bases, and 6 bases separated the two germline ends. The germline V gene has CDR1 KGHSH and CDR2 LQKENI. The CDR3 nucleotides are TGTGCCAGCTCACCACGGACAGAAGAGACCCAGTACTTC. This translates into CASSPRTEETQYF.

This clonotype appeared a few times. CDR3 nucleotides: TGTGCCAGCAGCTCCCCGGGGAGGGGAAGGGGCAATCAGCCCCAGCATTTT. Protein product: CASSSPGRGRGNQPQHF. The genes are TRBV28 and TRBJ1-5; a weak D match, TRBD1 (5 bases). Trimming took off 6 bases at V and 2 bases at J, with 20 bases between the two ends. The length of the CDR3 is 17 residues. Per the germline V gene, CDR1 is MDHEN and CDR2 is SYDVKM. Based on the CDR3 plus reference TRBV28 and TRBJ1-5, the full variable domain is DVKVTQSSRYLVKRTGEKVFLECVQDMDHENMFWYRQDPGLGLRLIYFSYDVKMKEKGDIPEGYSVSREKKERFSLILESASTNQTSMYLCASSSPGRGRGNQPQHFGDGTRLSIL.

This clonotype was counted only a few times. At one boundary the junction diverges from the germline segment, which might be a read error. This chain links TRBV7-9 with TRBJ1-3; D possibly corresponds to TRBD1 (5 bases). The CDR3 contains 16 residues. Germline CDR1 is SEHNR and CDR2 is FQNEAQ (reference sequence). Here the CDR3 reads CASSSLTVSSGNIIYF. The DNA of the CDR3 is TGTGCCAGCAGCTCCTTGACAGTGAGCTCTGGAAACATCATATATTTT.

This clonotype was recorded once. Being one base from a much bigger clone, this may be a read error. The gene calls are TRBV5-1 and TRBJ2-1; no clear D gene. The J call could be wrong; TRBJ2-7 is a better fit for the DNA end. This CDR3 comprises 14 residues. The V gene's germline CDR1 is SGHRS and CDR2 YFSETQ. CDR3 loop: CASSLARYYNEQYF. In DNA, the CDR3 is TGCGCCAGCAGCTTGGCCAGGTATTACAATGAGCAGTACTTC.

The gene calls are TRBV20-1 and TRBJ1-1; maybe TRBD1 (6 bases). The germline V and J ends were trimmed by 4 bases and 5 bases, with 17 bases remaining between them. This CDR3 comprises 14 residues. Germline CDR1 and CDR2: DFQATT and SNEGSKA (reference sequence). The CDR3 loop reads CSATRGGGRTEAFF. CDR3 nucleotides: TGCAGTGCTACCAGGGGAGGTGGAAGGACTGAAGCTTTCTTT.

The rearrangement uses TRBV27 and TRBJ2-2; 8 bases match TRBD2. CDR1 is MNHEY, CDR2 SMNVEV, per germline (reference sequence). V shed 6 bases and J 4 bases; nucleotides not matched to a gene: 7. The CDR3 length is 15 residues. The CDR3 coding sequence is TGTGCCAGCAGCAACAAGCGGGAGTCCACCGGGGAGCTGTTTTTT. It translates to CASSNKRESTGELFF.

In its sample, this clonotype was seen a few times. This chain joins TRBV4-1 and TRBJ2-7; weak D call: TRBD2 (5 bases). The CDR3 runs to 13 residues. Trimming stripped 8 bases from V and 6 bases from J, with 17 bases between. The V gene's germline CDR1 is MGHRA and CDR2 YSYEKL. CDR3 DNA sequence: TGCGCCAGCGCCCGACCGGGAAACGCCGAGCAGTACTTC. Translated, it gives CASARPGNAEQYF.

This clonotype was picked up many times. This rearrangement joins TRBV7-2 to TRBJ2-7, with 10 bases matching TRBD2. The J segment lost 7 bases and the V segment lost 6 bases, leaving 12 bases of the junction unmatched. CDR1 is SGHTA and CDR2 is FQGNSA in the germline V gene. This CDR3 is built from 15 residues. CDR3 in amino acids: CASRTGTSVSGEQYF. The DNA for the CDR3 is TGTGCCAGCAGAACCGGGACTAGCGTGTCTGGTGAGCAGTACTTC.

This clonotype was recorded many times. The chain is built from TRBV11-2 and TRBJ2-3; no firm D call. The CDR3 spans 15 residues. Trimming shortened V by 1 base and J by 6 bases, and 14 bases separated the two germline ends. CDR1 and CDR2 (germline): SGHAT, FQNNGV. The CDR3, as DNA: TGTGCCAGCAGCTTAGGAGGAGCGACTCCCGATACGCAGTATTTT. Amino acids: CASSLGGATPDTQYF.

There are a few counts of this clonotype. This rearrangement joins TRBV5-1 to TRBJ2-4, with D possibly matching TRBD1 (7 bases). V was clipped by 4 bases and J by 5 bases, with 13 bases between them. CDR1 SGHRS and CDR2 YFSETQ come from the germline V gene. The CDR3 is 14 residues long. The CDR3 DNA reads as TGCGCCAGCAGCGCAGGGGGGCCGCAAAACATTCAGTACTTC. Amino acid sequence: CASSAGGPQNIQYF.

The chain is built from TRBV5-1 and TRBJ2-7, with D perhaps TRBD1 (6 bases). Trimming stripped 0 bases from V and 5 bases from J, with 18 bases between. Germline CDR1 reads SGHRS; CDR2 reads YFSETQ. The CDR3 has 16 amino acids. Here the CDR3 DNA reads TGCGCCAGCAGCTTGGCCTTGACAGGCGGCAAACACGAGCAGTACTTC. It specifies CASSLALTGGKHEQYF.

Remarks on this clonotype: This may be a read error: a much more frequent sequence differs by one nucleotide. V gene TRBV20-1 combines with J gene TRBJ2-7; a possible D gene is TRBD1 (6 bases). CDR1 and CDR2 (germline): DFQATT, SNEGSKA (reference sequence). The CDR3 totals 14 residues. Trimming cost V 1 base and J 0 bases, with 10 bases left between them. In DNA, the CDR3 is TGCAGTGCTAGAGTCAGGGGAAGCTCCTACGAGCAGTACTTC. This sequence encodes CSARVRGSSYEQYF.

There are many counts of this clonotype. In DNA, the CDR3 is TGTGCCAGCAGTCCCGTTACGATAGCGGGAGCAGATGAGCAGTTCTTC. Amino acids: CASSPVTIAGADEQFF. The chain uses TRBV28 and TRBJ2-1, with TRBD2 matching over 9 bases. The germline V gene encodes CDR1 MDHEN and CDR2 SYDVKM. This CDR3 contains 16 residues. After removal of 5 bases from V and 8 bases from J, the junction contained 13 bases not matched to a gene. The complete variable domain, with remaining parts taken from reference TRBV28 and TRBJ2-1, reads DVKVTQSSRYLVKRTGEKVFLECVQDMDHENMFWYRQDPGLGLRLIYFSYDVKMKEKGDIPEGYSVSREKKERFSLILESASTNQTSMYLCASSPVTIAGADEQFFGPGTRLTVL.